The T cell receptor (beta chain) described here comes from a study of graft-versus-host responses after intestinal transplantation (dated by TCRdb to the early 2020s). Background for the entire study: Multivisceral, liver-intestinal, or isolated intestinal transplants were received by the recipients. A peak of at least 4% donor T cells among recipient peripheral blood mononuclear cells was the definition used for donor T cell macrochimerism. After intestinal transplantation, graft-versus-host and host-versus-graft alloreactive T cell clones were followed in the graft, circulation and bone marrow using bulk TCR-beta CDR3 sequencing. To identify alloreactive clones, pre-transplant mixed lymphocyte reaction products were sequenced and then compared with unstimulated pre-transplant donor and recipient T cells. Instead of going to the commercial service, samples from three later patients were sequenced in-house on an Illumina MiSeq and processed with MiXCR. Anti-thymocyte globulin induction was given to all recipients, followed by maintenance tacrolimus and steroids for roughly 3 years. The cohort enrolled 24 intestinal transplant recipients, one of whom was a retransplant, and 3 patients without pretransplant specimens were excluded. Study-wide conclusions, independent of this receptor: Patients with donor T cell macrochimerism had high GvH to HvG T cell clonal ratios in their allografts. Peak levels of circulating GvH clones were associated with declines in HvG clones early after transplant. GvH clones turned up in recipient bone marrow, with some appearing earlier in ileal mucosa or blood, a pattern consistent with an intestinal mucosal origin. The conclusions were limited by the relatively low number and heterogeneity of the intestinal transplant patients.

With respect to this clone: This clone's antigen is unknown. One base away there is no much larger clone; base qualities are not given. Other DNA sequences in the sample encode the same CDR3.

The library was obtained by the immunoSEQ multiplex PCR assay. For most patients, genomic DNA was isolated using the Qiagen DNeasy Blood and Tissue Kit and was shipped frozen to Adaptive Biotechnologies for TCR sequencing. Adaptive Biotechnologies carried out high-throughput TCR-beta CDR3 sequencing of genomic DNA for most patients. In the original analysis: Adaptive's ImmunoSEQ software was the source of the TCR sequencing data for 18 patients, while three other patients were processed with MiXCR and VDJtools. To correct CD4 versus CD8 sorting errors, sequences present in both subsets at a frequency ratio below 5:1 were removed. Because the origin of CDR3 nucleotide sequences shared between donor and recipient could not be assigned, those sequences were removed. Alloreactive clones required at least 2-fold expansion over unstimulated cells and minimum CFSE-low frequency of 0.002% (template counts) or 0.001% (read counts). A clone was considered mappable if detected in the sequenced pre-transplant spleen, lymph node, or MLR CFSE-low populations of the donor or recipient. The cumulative frequency of alloreactive clones was calculated as a percentage of all sequences, weighted by copy number. In its TCRdb copy, this immuneACCESS table keeps in-frame sequences only and misses some clones. Where compared with another copy, unresolved V genes explain less than half of these, and the others have no known cause. That table furnishes V, J and clone size, whereas the DNA furnished D and trimming. Here the sample has around 95,000 clones; roughly 87% occur a single time. In total, the top ten clones hold about 0.9% of the sample.

What this sample's time point label stands for: cells obtained before transplantation from donor or recipient. CD3+CD4+ and CD3+CD8+ populations were FACS-sorted from unstimulated pre-transplant donor and recipient cells taken from spleen or lymph nodes. V is reduced by 3 bases and J by 6 bases, leaving a spacing of 9 bases between them. Its CDR3 holds 13 amino acids, cysteine through phenylalanine. Only the CDR3 DNA stays, 39 bases, in frame from base 1. Based on the germline V gene (reference sequence), the CDR1 and CDR2 sequences are GTSNPN and SVGIG. This chain joins TRBV30 to TRBJ1-6, with the D gene call left open. This receptor was taken from a human donor who was the organ donor for an intestinal transplant. Sequences were derived from unstimulated CD4+ T cells sorted from spleen or lymph node cells, sampled before transplant. The CDR3 corresponds to CAWRRVVNSPLHF. The DNA sequence is TGTGCCTGGAGAAGGGTAGTTAATTCACCCCTCCACTTT.